Following are 17 T cell receptor beta chains from one sample sequenced in a study of identical twins. TCRdb itself ran the 5' RACE reads through MiXCR, one entry per CDR3 protein. The data contain roughly 1,500,000 distinct CDR3 sequences, about 32% of them singletons. The sequenced sample was cord blood. Receptors were obtained from a newborn girl in good health.

The V and J genes are TRBV20-1 and TRBJ2-1; perhaps TRBD2 as D (6 bases). V dropped 6 bases and J dropped 0 bases, with 12 bases sitting between them. The CDR3 is 14 amino acids. Germline V lookup: CDR1 DFQATT, CDR2 SNEGSKA (reference sequence). DNA for the CDR3: TGCAGTGCCGAAAAGCGGGTCTCCTACAATGAGCAGTTCTTC. Protein: CSAEKRVSYNEQFF.

This chain links TRBV11-2 with TRBJ2-7, with 8 bases aligning to TRBD2. J gave up 6 bases and V 2 bases, and 6 bases lay outside the gene matches. This CDR3 spans 14 amino acids. Germline CDR1 SGHAT, CDR2 FQNNGV. Here the CDR3 reads CASSLSRGGLEQYF. The CDR3 DNA follows: TGTGCCAGCAGCTTATCCCGGGGGGGCCTCGAGCAGTACTTC. Combining the CDR3 with reference TRBV11-2 and TRBJ2-7 gives the whole variable domain EAGVAQSPRYKIIEKRQSVAFWCNPISGHATLYWYQQILGQGPKLLIQFQNNGVVDDSQLPKDRFSAERLKGVDSTLKIQPAKLEDSAVYLCASSLSRGGLEQYFGPGTRLTVT.

The table lists this clonotype with many counts. This chain links TRBV10-3 with TRBJ2-7; the D gene could be TRBD1 or TRBD2 (5 bases each). This CDR3 spans 11 amino acids. Trimming removed 0 bases from V and 8 bases from J, with 5 bases in between. CDR1 is ENHRY and CDR2 is SYGVKD in the germline V gene. This CDR3 reads CAISESGQQYF. The DNA for the CDR3 is TGTGCCATCAGTGAGTCGGGACAGCAGTACTTC.

This clonotype was seen a handful of times. The J gene is TRBJ2-3, the V gene TRBV27; 10 bases align to TRBD2. V lost 5 bases, J lost 4 bases, and 9 bases stayed unmatched. Germline-derived CDR1 and CDR2 are MNHEY and SMNVEV (reference sequence). CDR3 length equals 16 residues. The CDR3 here is CASSPSRLAGADTQYF. The CDR3 nucleotides read TGTGCCAGCAGTCCCTCTCGTCTAGCGGGAGCAGATACGCAGTATTTT.

This clonotype was seen more than once but under ten times. The CDR3 reads CSARGQGYSGRRGEQFF. CDR3 in DNA: TGCAGTGCTAGGGGGCAGGGTTATAGCGGGAGAAGAGGTGAGCAGTTCTTC. The chain is built from TRBV20-1 and TRBJ2-1; TRBD2 matches 9 bases. The CDR3 spans 17 residues. Per the germline V gene, CDR1 is DFQATT and CDR2 is SNEGSKA (reference sequence). With 3 bases clipped from V and 9 bases from J, the junction kept 18 bases outside the gene matches.

The V and J genes are TRBV10-3 and TRBJ2-7, with a tentative D call TRBD2 (6 bases). V was pared by 6 bases and J by 1 base, with 16 bases between. Germline V gene lookup returns CDR1 ENHRY and CDR2 SYGVKD. This CDR3 has 15 residues. Here the CDR3 reads CAIRKTGEGSYEQYF. DNA of the CDR3: TGTGCCATCAGAAAAACGGGGGAAGGATCCTACGAGCAGTACTTC.

This rearrangement joins TRBV28 to TRBJ2-1; D is unclear. Germline V CDR1 and CDR2: MDHEN, SYDVKM. V lost 5 bases, J lost 13 bases, and 18 bases lay in between. This CDR3 has 13 amino acids. The CDR3 nucleotides are TGTGCCAGCAGTCCTTTCCCTAAAGAGACCCAGTTCTTC. This translates into CASSPFPKETQFF.

This chain joins TRBV20-1 and TRBJ2-1; TRBD2 agrees at 12 bases. The CDR3 length is 14 residues. The germline V gene encodes CDR1 DFQATT and CDR2 SNEGSKA (reference sequence). Trimming removed 5 bases from V and 5 bases from J; junction bases left unmatched: 4. This CDR3 reads CSAWTSGDHNEQFF. The CDR3 DNA sequence: TGCAGTGCTTGGACTAGCGGGGACCACAATGAGCAGTTCTTC.

The chain employs TRBV6-5 and TRBJ1-6; 8 nucleotides align to TRBD1. V lost 4 bases, J lost 10 bases, and 15 bases stayed unmatched. This CDR3 has 17 amino acids. The germline gives CDR1 MNHEY, CDR2 SVGAGI. CDR3 sequence reads: CASSFKRQGPFNSPLHF. The DNA of the CDR3 is TGTGCCAGCAGTTTCAAACGACAGGGGCCCTTTAACTCACCCCTCCACTTT.

This clonotype came up a few times. This rearrangement joins TRBV3-1 to TRBJ2-3, with D perhaps assigned TRBD1 or TRBD2 (5 bases each). The CDR3 runs 14 residues. V was pared by 4 bases and J by 2 bases, with 10 bases between. The V gene's germline CDR1 is LGHDT and CDR2 YNNKEL (reference sequence). The CDR3 coding sequence is TGTGCCAGCAGCCGACAGACTAACACAGATACGCAGTATTTT. Translated: CASSRQTNTDTQYF.

The chain joins TRBV7-2 to TRBJ1-1; D may be TRBD1 (5 bases). V lost 2 bases to trimming and J lost 1 base, with 11 bases between them. The V gene's germline CDR1 is SGHTA and CDR2 FQGNSA. The CDR3 sequence is 15 residues long. The CDR3 DNA reads as TGTGCCAGCAGCTTACCCCAGGGAGGGAACACTGAAGCTTTCTTT. Translation: CASSLPQGGNTEAFF.

The rearrangement links TRBV20-1 to TRBJ1-5, with D unclear. The germline CDR1 and CDR2 sequences are DFQATT and SNEGSKA (reference sequence). The V end lost 1 base, the J end lost 3 bases, and 10 bases lay between the germline ends. CDR3 length equals 14 residues. In DNA form, the CDR3 reads TGCAGTGCTAGAGGTGGTGCGGACAATCAGCCCCAGCATTTT. This codes for CSARGGADNQPQHF.

This clonotype was seen a few times. The V call is TRBV29-1, the J call TRBJ2-2; no clear D. Trimming shortened V by 4 bases and J by 6 bases, and 6 bases separated the two germline ends. CDR1 is SQVTM, CDR2 ANQGSEA, per germline. The CDR3 is 11 amino acids. The CDR3 DNA follows: TGCAGCGTTGGTGGGGCCGGGGAGCTGTTTTTT. Translation gives CSVGGAGELFF.

This clonotype has just a few counts. The chain uses TRBV5-1 and TRBJ2-3; D might be TRBD1 (6 bases). In germline, CDR1 is SGHRS, CDR2 YFSETQ. Trimming removed 0 bases from V and 0 bases from J, with 8 bases in between. This CDR3 region has 15 residues. CDR3 residues: CASSLDRESTDTQYF. In DNA form, the CDR3 reads TGCGCCAGCAGCTTGGACAGGGAGAGCACAGATACGCAGTATTTT.

The J gene is TRBJ2-7, the V gene TRBV6-5; D is perhaps TRBD1 (6 bases). V lost 6 bases, J lost 0 bases, and 12 bases lay in between. The CDR3 is 14 residues long. Germline V lookup: CDR1 MNHEY, CDR2 SVGAGI. This CDR3 is CASSRTVISYEQYF. The CDR3 nucleotides are TGTGCCAGCAGCCGGACAGTCATCTCCTACGAGCAGTACTTC.

The genes are TRBV5-1 and TRBJ1-1; unclear D gene. Germline lookup yields CDR1 SGHRS and CDR2 YFSETQ. V lost 5 bases and J lost 0, with 14 bases in between. This CDR3 region has 15 residues. Here the CDR3 DNA reads TGCGCCAGCAGAATCAGGACGGAGCTGAACACTGAAGCTTTCTTT. Its translation: CASRIRTELNTEAFF.

V usage is TRBV6-1 and J usage is TRBJ2-1; the D is unclear. The CDR3 is 16 amino acids. Germline V gene lookup returns CDR1 MNHNS and CDR2 SASEGT. Trimming took 2 bases from V and 13 from J, leaving 24 bases between them. CDR3 residues: CASSERGKVRRATQFF. For the CDR3, the DNA is TGTGCCAGCAGTGAACGCGGAAAAGTTCGTCGGGCTACACAGTTCTTC.